Included here is one T cell receptor beta chain sequence, with context. Its matching antigen is unknown. Collection occurred without any documented infections or immune events in donors. This CDR3 contains 16 residues. The J segment lost 0 bases and the V segment lost 2 bases, leaving 5 bases of the junction unmatched. Germline-derived CDR1 and CDR2 are MNHEY and SMNVEV (reference sequence). This sample is part of a study of identifying expanded T cells in peripheral blood. Broader study findings: Variance in clone template counts between approximately two-week samples significantly increased with total template count across all healthy donors.

The table came from immunoSEQ multiplex PCR; TCRdb's copy has only in-frame clones and leaves some out. The table has 90,000 or so clones, approximately 90% seen once; the top ten hold around a fifth. Sequences were obtained from blood. V and J are TRBV27 and TRBJ2-3; TRBD1 matches 7 bases. This TCR came from a person aged 18 to 70 in good health. The CDR3 sequence is CASSLIGGVSTDTQYF. The CDR3 DNA reads as TGTGCCAGCAGTTTAATAGGGGGCGTTAGCACAGATACGCAGTATTTT.